The present T cell receptor beta chain was sequenced within a study of T cells after yellow fever vaccination. CDR3 length: 13 residues. V was trimmed by 0 bases and J by 5 bases, leaving 7 bases between them. The V gene's germline CDR1 is LGHNA and CDR2 YNFKEQ. The table lists this clonotype with a few counts. TCRdb re-analysed the 5' RACE reads in MiXCR, keeping a single row per CDR3 protein. The table records about 320,000 distinct CDR3 sequences, under 15% of them present only once. This chain connects TRBV4-2 to TRBJ2-5; D remains unclear. The sequences come from CD4+ T cells sorted from PBMCs, collected 15 days after the yellow fever booster vaccination. The sequence was collected from a man in his late teens or twenties who received the YFV17D yellow fever vaccine. CDR3 amino acids: CASSQESSETQYF. The CDR3 nucleotides read TGTGCCAGCAGCCAAGAAAGCTCCGAGACCCAGTACTTC.